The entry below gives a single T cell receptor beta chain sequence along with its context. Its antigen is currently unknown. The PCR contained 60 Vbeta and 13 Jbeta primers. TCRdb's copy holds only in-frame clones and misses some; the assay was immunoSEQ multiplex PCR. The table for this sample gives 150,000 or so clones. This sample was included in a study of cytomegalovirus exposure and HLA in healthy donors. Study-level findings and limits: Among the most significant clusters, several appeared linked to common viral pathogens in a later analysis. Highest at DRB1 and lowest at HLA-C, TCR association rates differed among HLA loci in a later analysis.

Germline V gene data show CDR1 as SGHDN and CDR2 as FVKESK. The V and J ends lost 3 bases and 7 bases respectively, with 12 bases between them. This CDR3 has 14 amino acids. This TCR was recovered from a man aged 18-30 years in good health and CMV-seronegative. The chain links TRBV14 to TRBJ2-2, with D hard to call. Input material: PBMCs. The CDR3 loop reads CASSQGPPGGELFF. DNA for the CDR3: TGTGCCAGCAGCCAGGGCCCGCCCGGCGGGGAGCTGTTTTTT.